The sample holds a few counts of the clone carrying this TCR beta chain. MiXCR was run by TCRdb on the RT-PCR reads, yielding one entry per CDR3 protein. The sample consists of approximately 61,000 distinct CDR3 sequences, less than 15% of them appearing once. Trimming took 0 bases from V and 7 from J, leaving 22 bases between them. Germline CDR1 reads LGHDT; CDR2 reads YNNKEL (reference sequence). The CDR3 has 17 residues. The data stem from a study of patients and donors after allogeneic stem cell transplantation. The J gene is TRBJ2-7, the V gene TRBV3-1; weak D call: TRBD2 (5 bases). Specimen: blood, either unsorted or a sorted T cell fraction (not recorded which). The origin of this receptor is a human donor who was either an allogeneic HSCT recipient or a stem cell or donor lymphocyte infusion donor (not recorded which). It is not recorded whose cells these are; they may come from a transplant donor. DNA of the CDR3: TGTGCCAGCAGCCAAGATTTCCCCGCCCGGCCGGAGGAAGAGCAGTACTTC. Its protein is CASSQDFPARPEEEQYF.